A single sample is the source of the 26 T cell receptor beta chains below, sequenced in a study of tumor-infiltrating lymphocytes in localized non-small cell lung cancer. Using immunoSEQ multiplex PCR, the repertoire was profiled, and TCRdb retains in-frame clones only, with some absent. There are about 13,000 clones in the sample; around 79% occur only once, and roughly an eighth lies in the top ten. Material: lung tumor tissue. These receptors all stem from a human donor with non-small cell lung cancer.

The CDR3 coding sequence is TGTGCCAGTAGTCCGCGCCACAGGGCTGGCTACACCTTC. It yields the protein CASSPRHRAGYTF. The chain has TRBV19 and TRBJ1-2, with D perhaps TRBD1 (6 bases). Germline values: CDR1 LNHDA, CDR2 SQIVND (reference sequence). The CDR3 is 13 residues long. With 5 bases removed from V and 7 bases from J, the gap between germline ends came to 14 bases.

This chain links TRBV2 with TRBJ2-1, with 8 positions matching TRBD2. Unmatched junction bases numbered 5, after V lost 7 bases and J lost 6 bases. Germline CDR1 and CDR2: SNHLY and FYNNEI. CDR3 size: 13 residues. The CDR3 DNA reads as TGTGCCAGCATCCGGGAGGGTGGCAATGAGCAGTTCTTC. It is translated as CASIREGGNEQFF.

The rearrangement uses TRBV29-1 and TRBJ1-2, with TRBD1 as a possible D gene (6 bases). The CDR3 consists of 14 residues. Trimming removed 0 bases from V and 4 bases from J, with 12 bases in between. Germline V lookup: CDR1 SQVTM, CDR2 ANQGSEA. The CDR3 bases are TGCAGCGTTGAAGAAGGGGGGGTTGTCTATGGCTACACCTTC. Translating gives CSVEEGGVVYGYTF.

This clone appeared a few times. The chain combines TRBV27 with TRBJ1-2; TRBD1 matches 7 bases. The CDR3 covers 13 residues. After removal of 8 bases from V and 2 bases from J, the junction contained 5 bases not matched to a gene. CDR1 is MNHEY and CDR2 is SMNVEV in the germline V gene (reference sequence). The CDR3 region is CASRKTGNYGYTF. CDR3 sequence (DNA): TGTGCCAGCCGAAAGACAGGGAACTATGGCTACACCTTC.

The rearrangement uses TRBV2 and TRBJ2-1; D is uncertain. This CDR3 has 11 residues. Germline-derived CDR1 and CDR2 are SNHLY and FYNNEI. Trimming pared 7 bases from V and 3 bases from J, leaving 4 bases between. The CDR3 region is CASTNYNEQFF. The CDR3 DNA reads TGTGCCAGCACCAACTACAATGAGCAGTTCTTC.

This clone has a single count. The chain uses TRBV21-1 and TRBJ2-3; the D segment call TRBD2 is taken from the table without a DNA check. TRBV21-1 corresponds to a pseudogene. This CDR3 region has 18 residues. Written as DNA, the CDR3 is TGTGCCAGCAGCAACTGGACTAGCGGCCTAGCACAAGCAGATACGCAGTATTTT. This sequence encodes CASSNWTSGLAQADTQYF.

This clone was seen a handful of times. The CDR3 nucleotides read TGTGCCAGCAGCTTTAGAAGCGGGAAGAAATACGAGCAGTACTTC. This translates into CASSFRSGKKYEQYF. The rearrangement joins TRBV13 to TRBJ2-7, with TRBD2 matching 7 bases. The CDR3 consists of 15 residues. Trimming at V came to 3 bases and at J to 4 bases, leaving 9 bases not matched to a gene. The germline V gene has CDR1 PRHDT and CDR2 FYEKMQ (reference sequence).

This clone was seen only once. J is TRBJ2-7 and V is TRBV7-2; 7 bases align to TRBD2. Unmatched junction bases numbered 2, after V lost 0 bases and J lost 3 bases. The CDR3 runs to 14 residues. Germline V lookup: CDR1 SGHTA, CDR2 FQGNSA. For the CDR3, the DNA is TGTGCCAGCAGCTTAGCGGCGGGAGTCTACGAGCAGTACTTC. Its protein product is CASSLAAGVYEQYF.

J is TRBJ2-2 and V is TRBV12-5, with 7 bases lining up with TRBD1. In germline, CDR1 is LGHNT, CDR2 FRNRAP. This CDR3 is 16 amino acids long. The V gene end was trimmed by 5 bases and the J gene end by 1 base; junction bases not matched to a gene: 7. CDR3: CASGLQGVRNTGELFF. CDR3 bases: TGTGCTAGTGGTCTGCAGGGGGTTAGGAACACCGGGGAGCTGTTTTTT.

This clone was observed once. The genes are TRBV23-1 and TRBJ2-7; the D is unclear. TRBV23-1 belongs to the ORF category, with a function that is uncertain. V was shortened by 6 bases and J by 7 bases, with 7 bases between the two germline ends. This CDR3 contains 10 residues. The CDR3, as DNA: TGCGCCAGCAGCCCGAGGGAGCAGTACTTC. Residues: CASSPREQYF.

The chain joins TRBV28 to TRBJ2-1; maybe TRBD1 (6 bases). Germline V gene sequence: CDR1 MDHEN, CDR2 SYDVKM. Trimming stripped 6 bases from V and 2 bases from J, with 8 bases between. The CDR3 runs to 13 residues. DNA of the CDR3: TGTGCCAGCAGGGGACAAACCTACAATGAGCAGTTCTTC. Amino acid sequence: CASRGQTYNEQFF.

The genes are TRBV11-2 and TRBJ1-1, with D unresolved. The germline V gene encodes CDR1 SGHAT and CDR2 FQNNGV. The CDR3 contains 13 residues. V gave up 6 bases and J gave up 0 bases, with 8 bases separating them. CDR3 DNA sequence: TGTGCCAGCAGAAAGGCTATGAACACTGAAGCTTTCTTT. Translation: CASRKAMNTEAFF.

This clone was detected only once. The chain couples TRBV14 to TRBJ2-2; D may correspond to TRBD1 or TRBD2 (5 bases each). CDR3 size: 17 residues. Looked up from germline, CDR1 is SGHDN and CDR2 is FVKESK. Trimming shortened V by 4 bases and J by 1 base, and 16 bases separated the two germline ends. The chain's CDR3 is CASSPFFGGENTGELFF. The CDR3 DNA sequence: TGTGCCAGCAGCCCTTTCTTTGGGGGAGAGAACACCGGGGAGCTGTTTTTT.

This chain joins TRBV7-9 and TRBJ1-4, with D unclear. The V gene lost 5 bases and the J gene lost 7 bases, with 14 bases spanning the gap. Germline loops: CDR1 SEHNR, CDR2 FQNEAQ (reference sequence). The CDR3 totals 14 residues. CDR3 residues: CASSASRRGEKLFF. DNA for the CDR3: TGTGCCAGCAGCGCTAGCAGGCGGGGTGAAAAACTGTTTTTT.

This clone was recorded a few times. This chain links TRBV27 with TRBJ2-7, with 11 positions matching TRBD2. V lost 4 bases and J lost 3; bases outside the gene matches: 5. The germline V gene has CDR1 MNHEY and CDR2 SMNVEV (reference sequence). CDR3 length: 15 amino acids. The CDR3 region is CASSYGLAGGYEQYF. The CDR3 DNA is TGTGCCAGCAGTTACGGACTAGCGGGCGGCTACGAGCAGTACTTC.

The gene calls are TRBV9 and TRBJ1-2, with D perhaps matching TRBD1 (5 bases). CDR3 length: 13 residues. In germline, CDR1 is SGDLS, CDR2 YYNGEE. V was pared by 0 bases and J by 7 bases, with 10 bases between. The CDR3 coding sequence is TGTGCCAGCAGCGTAGCAGGAGGGGTTGGCTACACCTTC. Encoded protein: CASSVAGGVGYTF.

CDR3 residues: CASLPEPGLNTEAFF. DNA of the CDR3: TGTGCCAGCCTACCCGAACCTGGGCTGAACACTGAAGCTTTCTTT. The chain links TRBV7-6 to TRBJ1-1; D gene uncertain. The CDR3 has 15 amino acids. From germline, CDR1 is SGHVS and CDR2 FNYEAQ. Trimming shortened V by 8 bases and J by 0 bases, and 16 bases separated the two germline ends. The whole variable domain, remainder taken from reference TRBV7-6 and TRBJ1-1, is GAGVSQSPRYKVTKRGQDVALRCDPISGHVSLYWYRQALGQGPEFLTYFNYEAQQDKSGLPNDRFSAERPEGSISTLTIQRTEQRDSAMYRCASLPEPGLNTEAFFGQGTRLTVV.

The gene calls are TRBV5-1 and TRBJ1-1; a possible D gene is TRBD1 (5 bases). This CDR3 is 13 amino acids long. Trimming pared 4 bases from V and 4 bases from J, leaving 11 bases between. In germline, CDR1 is SGHRS, CDR2 YFSETQ. CDR3 region: CASSLGGGTEAFF. CDR3 DNA sequence: TGCGCCAGCAGCCTGGGGGGTGGCACTGAAGCTTTCTTT.

The rearrangement joins TRBV19 to TRBJ2-7, with TRBD1 matching over 7 bases. CDR1 is LNHDA and CDR2 is SQIVND in the germline V gene (reference sequence). Trimming took 4 bases from V and 2 from J; bases not matched to a gene: 2. This CDR3 comprises 13 residues. CDR3 nucleotides: TGTGCCAGTAGTAAGGGACAGCCCTACGAGCAGTACTTC. This codes for CASSKGQPYEQYF.

The rearrangement joins TRBV21-1 to TRBJ2-7. TRBV21-1 is assigned pseudogene status. CDR3 length equals 16 residues. The CDR3 reads CASSKDPAPGKNEQYF. Here the CDR3 DNA reads TGTGCCAGCAGCAAAGATCCAGCCCCTGGGAAAAATGAGCAGTACTTC.

V usage is TRBV5-1 and J usage is TRBJ1-2, with D perhaps TRBD1 (6 bases). The germline gives CDR1 SGHRS, CDR2 YFSETQ. V lost 0 bases, J lost 4 bases, and 16 bases lay in between. This CDR3 spans 16 amino acids. CDR3 in DNA: TGCGCCAGCAGCTTGGGGGGGCGCGACTCCCTCTATGGCTACACCTTC. Translation gives CASSLGGRDSLYGYTF.

CDR3 sequence: CASSLSMYTGELFF. The CDR3 region has the DNA TGTGCCAGCAGCTTAAGTATGTACACCGGGGAGCTGTTTTTT. V usage is TRBV7-2 and J usage is TRBJ2-2; D remains unclear. The germline V and J ends were trimmed by 2 bases and 3 bases, with 7 bases remaining between them. The germline gives CDR1 SGHTA, CDR2 FQGNSA. The CDR3 is 14 residues long.

This chain links TRBV30 with TRBJ1-5; D perhaps matches TRBD1 (5 bases). The CDR3 has 15 residues. Germline CDR1 and CDR2: GTSNPN and SVGIG (reference sequence). V was clipped by 1 base and J by 5 bases, with 15 bases between them. CDR3 protein: CAWSALRGADQPQHF. CDR3 nucleotides: TGTGCCTGGAGTGCACTACGGGGCGCCGATCAGCCCCAGCATTTT. The full variable domain, in which reference TRBV30 and TRBJ1-5 provide the parts outside the CDR3, is SQTIHQWPATLVQPVGSPLSLECTVEGTSNPNLYWYRQAAGRGLQLLFYSVGIGQISSEVPQNLSASRPQDRQFILSSKKLLLSDSGFYLCAWSALRGADQPQHFGDGTRLSIL.

This chain links TRBV5-5 with TRBJ1-1, with a tentative D call TRBD1 (5 bases). CDR1 and CDR2 from the germline V gene are SGHKS and YYEKEE (reference sequence). With 1 base removed from V and 4 bases from J, the gap between germline ends came to 8 bases. There are 13 residues in the CDR3. CDR3 protein: CASSLPGSTEAFF. In DNA form, the CDR3 reads TGTGCCAGCAGCTTGCCAGGGTCCACTGAAGCTTTCTTT. The entire variable domain, with the rest obtained from reference TRBV5-5 and TRBJ1-1, is as follows: DAGVTQSPTHLIKTRGQQVTLRCSPISGHKSVSWYQQVLGQGPQFIFQYYEKEERGRGNFPDRFSARQFPNYSSELNVNALLLGDSALYLCASSLPGSTEAFFGQGTRLTVV.

The gene calls are TRBV6-4 and TRBJ2-1; the D is unclear. Trimming pared 7 bases from V and 4 bases from J, leaving 11 bases between. The V gene's germline CDR1 is MRHNA and CDR2 SNTAGT. CDR3 length: 13 residues. CDR3 coding DNA: TGTGCCAGCAATAAACGGGTTTACAATGAGCAGTTCTTC. It encodes CASNKRVYNEQFF.

The chain recombines TRBV19 with TRBJ2-7; D perhaps matches TRBD1 (7 bases). CDR3 length: 13 amino acids. Trimming pared 5 bases from V and 3 bases from J, leaving 11 bases between. Germline V CDR1 and CDR2: LNHDA, SQIVND (reference sequence). Here the CDR3 reads CASSAGQFYEQYF. The CDR3 coding sequence is TGTGCCAGTAGTGCGGGACAGTTCTACGAGCAGTACTTC.